These T cell receptor beta chains were read from a single sample in a study of shared clonotypes between healthy human individuals. The repertoire was sequenced with immunoSEQ multiplex PCR; TCRdb's copy has only in-frame clones and lacks some. The sample has around 2.5 million clones; over 85% are singletons. Specimen: naive CD4+ T cells from PBMCs. The receptor source for this set is a man aged 18 to 29 in good health. Some clones in this sample may be carry-over from other donors' samples. The CDR3 runs from the conserved cysteine through the conserved F or W. The D gene is left open where the match is weak. Clone size is given for some rows only: seen once, a few or many times, or a class if the clone is expanded.

V gene: TRBV28; J gene: TRBJ1-2; D gene: .; clone size: .; CDR3 DNA: TGTGCCAGCAACCCGGACCAAACCTATGGCTACACCTTC; CDR3 protein: CASNPDQTYGYTF
V gene: TRBV7-3; J gene: TRBJ1-2; D gene: .; clone size: .; CDR3 DNA: TGTGCCAGCAGCGCCACTAACTATGGCTACACCTTC; CDR3 protein: CASSATNYGYTF
V gene: TRBV25-1; J gene: TRBJ1-1; D gene: .; clone size: .; CDR3 DNA: TGTGCCAGCGGCCCCAGGGGCGCGGCTGAAGCTTTCTTT; CDR3 protein: CASGPRGAAEAFF
V gene: TRBV18; J gene: TRBJ2-1; D gene: TRBD2; clone size: .; CDR3 DNA: TGTGCCAGCTCACCACGATCTGGGGTAGCGGGGACCAATGAGCAGTTCTTC; CDR3 protein: CASSPRSGVAGTNEQFF
V gene: TRBV30; J gene: TRBJ2-3; D gene: TRBD2; clone size: .; CDR3 DNA: TGTGCCTGGAGTGTACGGGCTAGCGGGGCCGGAGGGCAGTATTTT; CDR3 protein: CAWSVRASGAGGQYF
V gene: TRBV10-1; J gene: TRBJ2-1; D gene: .; clone size: .; CDR3 DNA: TGCGCCAGCAGCCCTGGTGGGGGTGGTTCCTACAATGAGCAGTTCTTC; CDR3 protein: CASSPGGGGSYNEQFF
V gene: TRBV20-1; J gene: TRBJ1-4; D gene: .; clone size: .; CDR3 DNA: TGCAGTGCGGGGGGGGAAAAACTGTTTTTT; CDR3 protein: CSAGGEKLFF
V gene: TRBV5-1; J gene: TRBJ2-3; D gene: .; clone size: .; CDR3 DNA: TGCGCCAGCAGCCCGACGAGCCGCGATACGCAGTATTTT; CDR3 protein: CASSPTSRDTQYF
V gene: TRBV19; J gene: TRBJ1-4; D gene: TRBD1; clone size: .; CDR3 DNA: TGTGCCAGTAGGGGGACAGGGGAAGGAACTAATGAAAAACTGTTTTTT; CDR3 protein: CASRGTGEGTNEKLFF
V gene: TRBV7-2; J gene: TRBJ1-1; D gene: .; clone size: .; CDR3 DNA: TGTGCCAGCAGCTTAGCGTGGGGGTCCACTGAAGCTTTCTTT; CDR3 protein: CASSLAWGSTEAFF
V gene: TRBV6-1; J gene: TRBJ1-2; D gene: TRBD1; clone size: .; CDR3 DNA: TGTGCCAGCAGGAGGACAGGAACCAACTATGGCTACACCTTC; CDR3 protein: CASRRTGTNYGYTF
V gene: TRBV9; J gene: TRBJ1-1; D gene: .; clone size: few; CDR3 DNA: TGTGCCAGCAGCGTAGGGATAGAGAACACTGAAGCTTTCTTT; CDR3 protein: CASSVGIENTEAFF
V gene: TRBV4-1; J gene: TRBJ1-3; D gene: .; clone size: .; CDR3 DNA: TGCGCCAGCAGCCACGAACCTGGACGGGCCGACCTCTTCTCTGGAAACACCATATATTTT; CDR3 protein: CASSHEPGRADLFSGNTIYF
V gene: TRBV10-3; J gene: TRBJ1-1; D gene: TRBD1; clone size: .; CDR3 DNA: TGTGCCATCAGTGGCACGGACAGGGGAGATCAGGCTTTCTTT; CDR3 protein: CAISGTDRGDQAFF
V gene: TRBV20-1; J gene: TRBJ2-7; D gene: .; clone size: .; CDR3 DNA: TGCAGTGCTAGAGATCGAAACGAGCAGTACTTC; CDR3 protein: CSARDRNEQYF
V gene: TRBV27; J gene: TRBJ2-1; D gene: TRBD2; clone size: .; CDR3 DNA: TGTGCCAGCAGTCCCCTCGCGGGAGGCTCCTACAATGAGCAGTTCTTC; CDR3 protein: CASSPLAGGSYNEQFF
V gene: TRBV9; J gene: TRBJ2-1; D gene: .; clone size: .; CDR3 DNA: TGTGCCAGCAGCCAGACAGCTGGCGGTGAGCAGTTCTTC; CDR3 protein: CASSQTAGGEQFF
V gene: TRBV18; J gene: TRBJ1-6; D gene: .; clone size: .; CDR3 DNA: TGTGCCAGCACCTCAGGTTATAATTCACCCCTCCACTTT; CDR3 protein: CASTSGYNSPLHF
V gene: TRBV9; J gene: TRBJ2-5; D gene: .; clone size: .; CDR3 DNA: TGTGCCAGCAGCGCCCGGGACGAGGGAGAGACCCAGTACTTC; CDR3 protein: CASSARDEGETQYF
V gene: TRBV27; J gene: TRBJ2-7; D gene: TRBD1; clone size: .; CDR3 DNA: TGTGCCAGCAGTTTCACCGGGACAGGACCCTACGAGCAGTACTTC; CDR3 protein: CASSFTGTGPYEQYF
V gene: TRBV6-5; J gene: TRBJ2-1; D gene: TRBD2; clone size: .; CDR3 DNA: TGTGCCAGCAGTTCCGGGCTAGCGGGAGTTATGAATGAGCAGTTCTTC; CDR3 protein: CASSSGLAGVMNEQFF
V gene: TRBV6-1; J gene: TRBJ1-1; D gene: .; clone size: .; CDR3 DNA: TGTGCCAGCAGTGTAAGTTTACGGGCGGGCACTGAAGCTTTCTTT; CDR3 protein: CASSVSLRAGTEAFF
V gene: TRBV10-3; J gene: TRBJ2-1; D gene: TRBD2; clone size: .; CDR3 DNA: TGTGCCATCAGCGCTCCTCCGGGACTAGCGGGCCTGAGCTCCTACAATGAGCAGTTCTTC; CDR3 protein: CAISAPPGLAGLSSYNEQFF
V gene: TRBV7-8; J gene: TRBJ2-2; D gene: .; clone size: .; CDR3 DNA: TGTGCCAGCAGCTTAGGACGGGGCACCGGGGAGCTGTTTTTT; CDR3 protein: CASSLGRGTGELFF
V gene: TRBV5-6; J gene: TRBJ2-3; D gene: .; clone size: .; CDR3 DNA: TGTGCCAGCAGCTTGACGGGAGTGGCAGATACGCAGTATTTT; CDR3 protein: CASSLTGVADTQYF
V gene: TRBV29-1; J gene: TRBJ1-2; D gene: TRBD1; clone size: once; CDR3 DNA: TGCAGCGTTGAGGGGGGACAGGAAAACTATGGCTACACCTTC; CDR3 protein: CSVEGGQENYGYTF
V gene: TRBV5-1; J gene: TRBJ1-1; D gene: .; clone size: .; CDR3 DNA: TGCGCCAGCAGCTTTAGGGTGAACACTGAAGCTTTCTTT; CDR3 protein: CASSFRVNTEAFF
V gene: TRBV28; J gene: TRBJ1-5; D gene: .; clone size: .; CDR3 DNA: TGTGCCAGCAACATCGGGGGGGCGGACAATCAGCCCCAGCATTTT; CDR3 protein: CASNIGGADNQPQHF
V gene: TRBV5-6; J gene: TRBJ2-1; D gene: TRBD2; clone size: .; CDR3 DNA: TGTGCCAGCAGCTTTGAGCTAGCGGCTTACAATGAGCAGTTCTTC; CDR3 protein: CASSFELAAYNEQFF
V gene: TRBV27; J gene: TRBJ2-3; D gene: TRBD2; clone size: .; CDR3 DNA: TGTGCCAGCAGTTTCCCCACTAGCGGGAGTGATACGCAGTATTTT; CDR3 protein: CASSFPTSGSDTQYF
V gene: TRBV18; J gene: TRBJ1-5; D gene: .; clone size: few; CDR3 DNA: TGTGCCAGCTCACCACGGGGGAACAGAGATCAGCCCCAGCATTTT; CDR3 protein: CASSPRGNRDQPQHF
V gene: TRBV5-1; J gene: TRBJ2-3; D gene: .; clone size: .; CDR3 DNA: TGCGCCAGCAGCGAGAGGAAAACAGATACGCAGTATTTT; CDR3 protein: CASSERKTDTQYF
V gene: TRBV5-4; J gene: TRBJ1-1; D gene: .; clone size: .; CDR3 DNA: TGTGCCAGCAGTCAAGACGGTTACACTGAAGCTTTCTTT; CDR3 protein: CASSQDGYTEAFF